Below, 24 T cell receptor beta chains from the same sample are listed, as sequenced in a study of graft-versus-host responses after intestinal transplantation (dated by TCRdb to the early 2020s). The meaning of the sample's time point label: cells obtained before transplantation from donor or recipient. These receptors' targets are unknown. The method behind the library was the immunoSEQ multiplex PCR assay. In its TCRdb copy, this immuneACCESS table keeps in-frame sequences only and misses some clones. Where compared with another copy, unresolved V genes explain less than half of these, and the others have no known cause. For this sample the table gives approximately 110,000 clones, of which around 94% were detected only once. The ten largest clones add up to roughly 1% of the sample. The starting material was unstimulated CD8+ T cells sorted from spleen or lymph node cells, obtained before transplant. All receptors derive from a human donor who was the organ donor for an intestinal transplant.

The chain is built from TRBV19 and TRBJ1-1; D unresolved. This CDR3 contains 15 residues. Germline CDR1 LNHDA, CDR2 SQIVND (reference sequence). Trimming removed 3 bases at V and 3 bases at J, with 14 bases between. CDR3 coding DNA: TGTGCCAGTAGTATGGATCCCCTTGACTACACTGAAGCTTTCTTT. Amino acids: CASSMDPLDYTEAFF.

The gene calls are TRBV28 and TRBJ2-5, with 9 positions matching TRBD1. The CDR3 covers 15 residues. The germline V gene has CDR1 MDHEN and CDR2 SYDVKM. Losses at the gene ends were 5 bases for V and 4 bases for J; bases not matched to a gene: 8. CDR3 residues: CASSPGDREGETQYF. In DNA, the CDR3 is TGTGCCAGCAGTCCCGGGGACAGGGAAGGAGAGACCCAGTACTTC. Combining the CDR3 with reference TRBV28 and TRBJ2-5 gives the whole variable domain DVKVTQSSRYLVKRTGEKVFLECVQDMDHENMFWYRQDPGLGLRLIYFSYDVKMKEKGDIPEGYSVSREKKERFSLILESASTNQTSMYLCASSPGDREGETQYFGPGTRLLVL.

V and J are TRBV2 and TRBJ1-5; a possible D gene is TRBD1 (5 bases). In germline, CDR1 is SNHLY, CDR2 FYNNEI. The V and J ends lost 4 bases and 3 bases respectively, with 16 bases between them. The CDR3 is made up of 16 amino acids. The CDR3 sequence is CASSVRETALNQPQHF. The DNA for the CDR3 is TGTGCCAGCAGTGTGAGGGAGACAGCTCTCAATCAGCCCCAGCATTTT.

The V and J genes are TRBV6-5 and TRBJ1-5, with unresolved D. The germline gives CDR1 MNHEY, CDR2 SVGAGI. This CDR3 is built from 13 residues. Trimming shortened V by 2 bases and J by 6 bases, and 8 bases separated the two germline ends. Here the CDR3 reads CASSYGSGQPQHF. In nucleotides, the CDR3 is TGTGCCAGCAGTTACGGGTCAGGTCAGCCCCAGCATTTT.

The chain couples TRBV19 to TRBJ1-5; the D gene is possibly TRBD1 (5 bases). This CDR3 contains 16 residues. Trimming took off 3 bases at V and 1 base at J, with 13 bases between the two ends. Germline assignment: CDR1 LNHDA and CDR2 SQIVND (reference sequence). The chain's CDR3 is CASSIERGRSNQPQHF. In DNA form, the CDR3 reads TGTGCCAGTAGTATTGAAAGGGGAAGGAGCAATCAGCCCCAGCATTTT.

The CDR3 reads CASTPRGGDSNTEAFF. Here the CDR3 DNA reads TGTGCCAGCACCCCACGGGGAGGGGACTCGAACACTGAAGCTTTCTTT. V usage is TRBV6-4 and J usage is TRBJ1-1; tentatively, D is TRBD1 (5 bases). The CDR3 is 16 amino acids. The V end was cut by 7 bases, the J end by 1 base, with 19 bases between. CDR1 is MRHNA and CDR2 is SNTAGT in the germline V gene.

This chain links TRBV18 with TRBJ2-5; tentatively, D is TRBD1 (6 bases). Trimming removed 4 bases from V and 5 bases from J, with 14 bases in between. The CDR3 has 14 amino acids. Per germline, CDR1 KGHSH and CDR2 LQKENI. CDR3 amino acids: CASSRWSDRETQYF. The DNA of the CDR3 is TGTGCCAGCTCACGCTGGTCTGACAGGGAGACCCAGTACTTC.

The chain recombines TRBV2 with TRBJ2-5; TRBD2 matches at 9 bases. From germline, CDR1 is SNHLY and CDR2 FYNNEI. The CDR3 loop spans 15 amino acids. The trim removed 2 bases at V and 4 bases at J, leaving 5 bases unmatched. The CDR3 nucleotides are TGTGCCAGCAGTGAAAGTAGCGGGAGTCGAGAGACCCAGTACTTC. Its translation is CASSESSGSRETQYF.

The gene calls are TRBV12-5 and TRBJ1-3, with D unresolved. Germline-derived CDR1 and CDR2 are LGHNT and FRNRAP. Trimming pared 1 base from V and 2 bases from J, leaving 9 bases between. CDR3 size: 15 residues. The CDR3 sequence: CASGLGGIPGNTIYF. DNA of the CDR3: TGTGCTAGTGGTTTGGGAGGGATCCCTGGAAACACCATATATTTT.

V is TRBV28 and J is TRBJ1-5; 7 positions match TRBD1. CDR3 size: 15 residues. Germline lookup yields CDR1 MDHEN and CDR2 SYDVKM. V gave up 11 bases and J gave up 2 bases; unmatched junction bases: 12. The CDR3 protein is CAGQEGAWGNQPQHF. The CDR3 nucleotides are TGTGCCGGGCAGGAGGGGGCGTGGGGCAATCAGCCCCAGCATTTT.

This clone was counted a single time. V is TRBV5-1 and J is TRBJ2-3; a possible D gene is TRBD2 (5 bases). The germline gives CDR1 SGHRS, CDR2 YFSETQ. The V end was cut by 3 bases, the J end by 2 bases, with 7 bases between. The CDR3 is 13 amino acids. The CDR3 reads CASSSGLTDTQYF. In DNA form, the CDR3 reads TGCGCCAGCAGCTCCGGACTCACAGATACGCAGTATTTT.

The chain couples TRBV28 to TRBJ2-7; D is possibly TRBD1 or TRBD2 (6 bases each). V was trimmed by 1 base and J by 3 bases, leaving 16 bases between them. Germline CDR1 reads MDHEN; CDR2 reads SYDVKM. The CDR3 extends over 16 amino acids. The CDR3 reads CASSLLVLAGHYEQYF. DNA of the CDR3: TGTGCCAGCAGTTTATTAGTCTTGGCGGGACACTACGAGCAGTACTTC.

The CDR3 DNA sequence: TGTGCCAGCAGCCAAGTATTCGAGCCAGGGTGGCTGGAGACCCAGTACTTC. Amino acids: CASSQVFEPGWLETQYF. This rearrangement joins TRBV4-2 to TRBJ2-5; D may be TRBD1 (5 bases). Trimming left V 1 base short and J 5 bases short, with 20 bases between. The germline gives CDR1 LGHNA, CDR2 YNFKEQ. The CDR3 length is 17 residues.

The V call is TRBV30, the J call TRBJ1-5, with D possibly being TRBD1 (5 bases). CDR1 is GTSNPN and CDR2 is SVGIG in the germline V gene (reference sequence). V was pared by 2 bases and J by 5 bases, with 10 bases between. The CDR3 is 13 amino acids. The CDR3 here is CAWSTGPDQPQHF. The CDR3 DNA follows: TGTGCCTGGAGTACGGGGCCCGATCAGCCCCAGCATTTT.

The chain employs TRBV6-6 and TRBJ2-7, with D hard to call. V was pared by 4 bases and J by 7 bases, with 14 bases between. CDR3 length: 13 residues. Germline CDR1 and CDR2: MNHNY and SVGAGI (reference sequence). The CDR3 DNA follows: TGTGCCAGCAGTTCCCCCTCGGGTGCGGAGCAGTACTTC. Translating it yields CASSSPSGAEQYF.

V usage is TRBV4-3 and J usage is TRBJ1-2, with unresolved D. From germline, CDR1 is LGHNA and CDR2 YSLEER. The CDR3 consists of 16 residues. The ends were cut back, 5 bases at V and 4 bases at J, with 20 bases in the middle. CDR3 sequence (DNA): TGCGCCAGCAGCTTAACACGGACGTCCACCGCCTATGGCTACACCTTC. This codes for CASSLTRTSTAYGYTF.

CDR3 coding DNA: TGCAGTGTCGCGGGTAGGGACGAGCAGTACTTC. It specifies CSVAGRDEQYF. The chain links TRBV20-1 to TRBJ2-5; D might be TRBD2 (5 bases). The J call is uncertain, as TRBJ2-7 better fits the DNA end. The CDR3 extends over 11 amino acids. CDR1 is DFQATT and CDR2 is SNEGSKA in the germline V gene (reference sequence).

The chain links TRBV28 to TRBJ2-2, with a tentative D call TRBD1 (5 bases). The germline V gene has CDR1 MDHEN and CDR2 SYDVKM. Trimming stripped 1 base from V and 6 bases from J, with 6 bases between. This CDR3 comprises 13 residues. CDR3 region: CASSLSGSGELFF. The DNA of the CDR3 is TGTGCCAGCAGTTTATCAGGGTCCGGGGAGCTGTTTTTT.

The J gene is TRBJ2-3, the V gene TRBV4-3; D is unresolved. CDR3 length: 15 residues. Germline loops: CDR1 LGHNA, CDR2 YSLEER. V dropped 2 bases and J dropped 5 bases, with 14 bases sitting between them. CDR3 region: CASSQIPRPEDTQYF. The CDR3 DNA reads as TGCGCCAGCAGCCAAATCCCCCGGCCGGAAGATACGCAGTATTTT.

The CDR3 spells CSVEAPGGGSGDGVNEQFF. CDR3 bases: TGCAGCGTTGAAGCTCCGGGCGGAGGTTCAGGGGATGGAGTCAATGAGCAGTTCTTC. V is TRBV29-1 and J is TRBJ2-1, with D perhaps TRBD1 (6 bases). Germline V gives CDR1 SQVTM, CDR2 ANQGSEA. This CDR3 is built from 19 residues. Trimming pared 1 base from V and 6 bases from J, leaving 28 bases between.

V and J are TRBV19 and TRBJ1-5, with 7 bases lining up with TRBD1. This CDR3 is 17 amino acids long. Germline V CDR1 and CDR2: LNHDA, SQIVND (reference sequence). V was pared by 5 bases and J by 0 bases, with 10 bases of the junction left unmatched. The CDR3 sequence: CASSPLQGMHSNQPQHF. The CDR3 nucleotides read TGTGCCAGTAGTCCCTTACAGGGGATGCATAGCAATCAGCCCCAGCATTTT.

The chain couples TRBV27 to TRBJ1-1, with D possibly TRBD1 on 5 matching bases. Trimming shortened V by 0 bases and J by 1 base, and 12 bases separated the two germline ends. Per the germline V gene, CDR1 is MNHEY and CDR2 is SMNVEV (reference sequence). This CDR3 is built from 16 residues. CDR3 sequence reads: CASSLSGDLTNTEAFF. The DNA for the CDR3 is TGTGCCAGCAGTTTATCCGGGGACCTTACGAACACTGAAGCTTTCTTT.

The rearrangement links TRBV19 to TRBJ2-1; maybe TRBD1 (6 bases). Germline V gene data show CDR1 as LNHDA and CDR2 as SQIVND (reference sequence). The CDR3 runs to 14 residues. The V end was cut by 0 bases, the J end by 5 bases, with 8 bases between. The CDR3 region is CASSIEQGDNEQFF. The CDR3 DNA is TGTGCCAGTAGTATAGAACAGGGAGACAATGAGCAGTTCTTC.

Here the CDR3 DNA reads TGTGCCAGCAGCGTAGGAGGATCCACCTACGAGCAGTACTTC. Translating gives CASSVGGSTYEQYF. The chain has TRBV9 and TRBJ2-7, with no clear D. The germline V gene has CDR1 SGDLS and CDR2 YYNGEE. V was pared by 0 bases and J by 2 bases, with 9 bases between. This CDR3 has 14 amino acids.